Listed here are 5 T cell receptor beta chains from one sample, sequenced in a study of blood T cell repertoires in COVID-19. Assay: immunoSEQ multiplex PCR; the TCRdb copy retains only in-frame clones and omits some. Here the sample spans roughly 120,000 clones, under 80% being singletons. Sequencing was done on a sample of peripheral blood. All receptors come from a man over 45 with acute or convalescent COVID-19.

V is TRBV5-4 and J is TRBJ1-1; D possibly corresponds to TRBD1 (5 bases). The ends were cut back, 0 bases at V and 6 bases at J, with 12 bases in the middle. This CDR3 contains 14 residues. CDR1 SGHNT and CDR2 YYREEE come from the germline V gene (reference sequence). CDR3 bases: TGTGCCAGCAGCTTGGCGGGGGTTGTCGCTGAAGCTTTCTTT. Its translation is CASSLAGVVAEAFF.

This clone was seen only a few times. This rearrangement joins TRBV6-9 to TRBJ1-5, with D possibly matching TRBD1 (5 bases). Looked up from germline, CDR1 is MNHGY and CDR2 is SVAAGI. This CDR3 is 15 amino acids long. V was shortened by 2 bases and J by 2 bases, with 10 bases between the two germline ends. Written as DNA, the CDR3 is TGTGCCAGCAGTTATCGGGGGGAGGGCAATCAGCCCCAGCATTTT. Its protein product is CASSYRGEGNQPQHF.

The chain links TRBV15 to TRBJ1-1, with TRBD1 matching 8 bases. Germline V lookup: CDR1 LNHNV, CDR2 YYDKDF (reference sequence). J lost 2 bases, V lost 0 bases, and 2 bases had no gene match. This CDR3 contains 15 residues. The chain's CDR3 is CATSRDRGLNTEAFF. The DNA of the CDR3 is TGTGCCACCAGCAGAGACAGGGGGCTCAACACTGAAGCTTTCTTT.

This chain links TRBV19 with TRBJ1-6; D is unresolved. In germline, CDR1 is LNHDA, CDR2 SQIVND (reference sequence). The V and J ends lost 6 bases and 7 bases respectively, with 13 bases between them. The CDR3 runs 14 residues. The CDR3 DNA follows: TGTGCCAGTAGGGCAGACCCCGGGAATTCACCCCTCCACTTT. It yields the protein CASRADPGNSPLHF.

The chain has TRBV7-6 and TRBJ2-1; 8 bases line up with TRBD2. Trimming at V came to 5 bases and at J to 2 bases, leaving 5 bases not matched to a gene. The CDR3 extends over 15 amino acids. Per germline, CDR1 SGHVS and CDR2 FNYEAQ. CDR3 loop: CASSGGGLPYNEQFF. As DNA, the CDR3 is TGTGCCAGCAGCGGCGGGGGGTTACCCTACAATGAGCAGTTCTTC.